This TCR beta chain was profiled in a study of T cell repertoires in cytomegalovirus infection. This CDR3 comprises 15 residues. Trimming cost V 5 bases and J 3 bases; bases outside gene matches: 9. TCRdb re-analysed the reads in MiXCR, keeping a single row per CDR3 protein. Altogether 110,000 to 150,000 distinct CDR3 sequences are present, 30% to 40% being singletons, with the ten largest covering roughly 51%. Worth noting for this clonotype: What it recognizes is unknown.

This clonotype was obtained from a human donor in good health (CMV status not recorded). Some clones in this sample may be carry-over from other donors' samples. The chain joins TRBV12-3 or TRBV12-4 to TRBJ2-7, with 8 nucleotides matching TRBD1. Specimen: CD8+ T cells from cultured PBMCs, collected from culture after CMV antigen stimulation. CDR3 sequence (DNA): TGTGCCAGCAGTCGCCCGGACAGGGTAGTCTACGAGCAGTACTTC. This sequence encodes CASSRPDRVVYEQYF.